The clone carrying this T cell receptor beta chain was picked up a small number of times. The target antigen is unknown. Scientists amplified the TCR beta CDR3 regions from RNA transcripts. Second-round multiplex PCR came after a first-round RT-PCR that employed HTBI primers. TCRdb ran MiXCR on the multiplex PCR reads and lists one entry per CDR3 protein. This sample has hundreds of thousands of distinct CDR3 sequences, with around 50% found just once. This sample is drawn from a study of Graves' ophthalmopathy and Graves' hyperthyroidism. Study results and limitations: The authors also found most expanded thyroid clonotypes above 0.001 frequency in blood. Sensitivity of over 60% and specificity of 72.22% were achieved by the model that predicted ophthalmopathy progression.

V was cut by 7 bases and J by 4 bases, with 16 bases left in between. This CDR3 region has 14 residues. V gene TRBV12-3 or TRBV12-4 combines with J gene TRBJ1-2; TRBD1 is a possible D gene (5 bases). The TCR originated in an adult man with Graves' ophthalmopathy. The sequencing input was peripheral blood. CDR3 in DNA: TGTGCCAGCACCTTGGGGCAGGCCCCCTATGGCTACACCTTC. Translated: CASTLGQAPYGYTF.